This T cell receptor (beta chain) was captured by sequencing in a study of cytomegalovirus exposure and HLA in healthy donors. Study-wide results and limits: Most of the TCR beta V segments (in an earlier analysis) were productive either about 87% or about 30% of the time. A later analysis reportedly identified an Asian-associated ancestry cluster as carrying fewer N-insertions than the approximately 710-donor mean. Specificity of a few CMV-associated chains for CMV antigens was verified in vitro.

Of note for this clone: Its antigen is unknown.

The CDR3 loop spans 15 amino acids. Germline CDR1 reads KGHSH; CDR2 reads LQKENI. Trimming removed 8 bases from V and 0 bases from J; junction bases left unmatched: 2. In the PCR, 60 Vbeta and 13 Jbeta primers were used. Original handling: Unique TCR beta chains numbered approximately 80 million in a later analysis, with roughly 10 million shared. The repertoire was sequenced with immunoSEQ multiplex PCR; TCRdb's copy has only in-frame clones and lacks some. The V and J calls and clone size come from that table; D and trimming were worked out from the DNA. The table shows about 140,000 clones, with more than 75% occurring only once.

V gene TRBV18 combines with J gene TRBJ1-5; 12 positions match TRBD1. Sample: PBMCs. The clonotype originates from a man aged 45-65 years in good health and CMV-seronegative. The CDR3 here is CASAGQGASNQPQHF. The CDR3 coding sequence is TGTGCCAGCGCGGGACAGGGGGCTAGCAATCAGCCCCAGCATTTT.